This T cell receptor (beta chain) originates from a study of vaccination effects on CD4 cells after COVID-19. The authors isolated CD4+ T cells after around 9 days of culture. Two doses of either BNT162b2 or mRNA-1273 were given to each participant. All vaccine recipients tested negative for nucleocapsid antibodies and had never contracted SARS-CoV-2 infection. TCRdb keeps only in-frame clones here, not all; method: immunoSEQ multiplex PCR. The sample yields more than 35,000 clones, more than 65% seen once. Turning to this clone: Its specificity is not known.

CDR1 is MNHNY, CDR2 SVGAGI, per germline (reference sequence). The CDR3 is 14 residues long. V lost 7 bases to trimming and J lost 4 bases; unmatched junction nucleotides: 4. V and J are TRBV6-6 and TRBJ2-4, with TRBD1 matching 10 bases. The source material was CD4+ T cells from PBMCs cultured without peptide, sampled after COVID-19 vaccination. The sequence was collected from a human donor who received a COVID-19 vaccine. CDR3 DNA sequence: TGTGCCAGCAACCCGGGACAGGGGAAAAACATTCAGTACTTC. This encodes CASNPGQGKNIQYF.